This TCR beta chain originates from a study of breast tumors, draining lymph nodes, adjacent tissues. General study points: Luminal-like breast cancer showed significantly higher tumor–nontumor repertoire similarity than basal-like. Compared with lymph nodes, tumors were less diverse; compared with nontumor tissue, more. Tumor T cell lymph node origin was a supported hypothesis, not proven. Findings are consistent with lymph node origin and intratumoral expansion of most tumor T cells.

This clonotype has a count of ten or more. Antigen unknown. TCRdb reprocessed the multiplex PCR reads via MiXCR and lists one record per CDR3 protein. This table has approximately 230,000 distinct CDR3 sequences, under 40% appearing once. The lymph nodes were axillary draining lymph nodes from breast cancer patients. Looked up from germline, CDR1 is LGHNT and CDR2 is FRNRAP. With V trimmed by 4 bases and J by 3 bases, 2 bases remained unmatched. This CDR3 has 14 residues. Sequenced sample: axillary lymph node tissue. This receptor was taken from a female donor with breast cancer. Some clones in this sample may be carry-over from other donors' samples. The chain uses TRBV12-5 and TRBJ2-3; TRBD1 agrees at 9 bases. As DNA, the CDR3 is TGTGCTAGTGGTTCGGGACAGGGTACAGATACGCAGTATTTT. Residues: CASGSGQGTDTQYF.